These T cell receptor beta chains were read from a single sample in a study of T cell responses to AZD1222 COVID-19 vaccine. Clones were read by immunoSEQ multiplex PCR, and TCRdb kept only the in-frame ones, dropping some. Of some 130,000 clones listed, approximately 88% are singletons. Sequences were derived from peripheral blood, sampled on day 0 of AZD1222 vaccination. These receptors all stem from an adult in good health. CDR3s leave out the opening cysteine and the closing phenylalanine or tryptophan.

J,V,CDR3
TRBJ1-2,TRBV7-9,ASSLTAGYT
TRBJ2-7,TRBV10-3,AISEGQASNTAEQY
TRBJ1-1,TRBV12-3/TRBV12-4,ASGPGVAEAF
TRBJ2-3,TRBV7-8,ASSLALAVDTQY
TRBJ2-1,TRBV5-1,ASSWGTNNEQF
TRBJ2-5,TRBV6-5,ASSYSRGPETQY
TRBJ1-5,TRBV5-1,ASSAGQGSNQPQH
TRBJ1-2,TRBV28,ASSLRGGYGYGYT
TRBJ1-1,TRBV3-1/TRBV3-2,ASSPSGTGIAAF
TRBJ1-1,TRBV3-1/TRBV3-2,ASSRTGARGTEAF
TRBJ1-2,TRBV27,ASSLSYQGHYGYT
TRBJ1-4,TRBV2,ASSAPGGGSEKLF
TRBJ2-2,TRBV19,ASKVATGELF
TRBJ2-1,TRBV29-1,SVGGQGINEQF
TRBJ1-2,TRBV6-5,ASSPHKAANYGYT
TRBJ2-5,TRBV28,ASTQETQY
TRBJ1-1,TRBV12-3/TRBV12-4,ASSLTANTEAF
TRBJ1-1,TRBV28,ASSLSRRALAEAF
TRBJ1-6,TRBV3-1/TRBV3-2,ASSQRTGTGGSNSPLH
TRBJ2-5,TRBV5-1,ASQRDSQETQY
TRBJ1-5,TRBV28,ASSLYEGFNNQPQH
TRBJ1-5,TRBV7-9,ASSLGTGNQPQH
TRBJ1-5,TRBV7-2,ASSSQGAIGNQPQH
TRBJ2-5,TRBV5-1,ASSRLGGIFLEETQY
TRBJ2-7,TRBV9,ASSPRGLSYEQY
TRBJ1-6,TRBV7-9,ASSLENSPLH